Shown below are 26 T cell receptor beta chains from a single sample sequenced in a study of blood T cell repertoires in COVID-19. Clones were read by immunoSEQ multiplex PCR, and TCRdb kept only the in-frame ones, dropping some. The data hold a few hundred thousand clones, with over 80% observed a single time. Sequences were obtained from peripheral blood. These receptors originate from a woman between 45 and 65 years old with COVID-19, enrolled during active disease.

Regarding this clone: Germline is not matched at one junction end, which may reflect a read error. The V call is TRBV29-1, the J call TRBJ2-3, with TRBD2 matching over 8 bases. The germline V gene has CDR1 SQVTM and CDR2 ANQGSEA. The CDR3 covers 9 residues. This CDR3 reads CSVSGSGGF. For the CDR3, the DNA is TGCAGCGTTAGCGGGAGTGGTGGTTTT.

The CDR3 protein is CSVTTPADTQYF. The CDR3 DNA is TGCAGCGTTACAACCCCTGCAGATACGCAGTATTTT. The rearrangement links TRBV29-1 to TRBJ2-3; D call uncertain. The CDR3 runs 12 residues. Trimming removed 5 bases from V and 4 bases from J, with 10 bases in between. Germline V gene data show CDR1 as SQVTM and CDR2 as ANQGSEA.

This chain connects TRBV6-5 to TRBJ2-1, with unresolved D. The length of the CDR3 is 11 residues. V lost 9 bases and J lost 8, with 11 bases in between. CDR1 is MNHEY and CDR2 is SVGAGI in the germline V gene. The CDR3 loop is CASQSRDEQFF. The CDR3 coding sequence is TGTGCCAGTCAGAGTCGGGATGAGCAGTTCTTC.

V gene TRBV25-1 combines with J gene TRBJ2-4; TRBD1 aligns across 8 bases. Germline trimming cut 8 bases from V and 6 bases from J; bases unmatched to any gene: 15. The CDR3 runs 16 residues. CDR1 is MGHDK and CDR2 is SYGVNS in the germline V gene. CDR3 nucleotide sequence: TGTGCCAGCCTGAGGGACAGGAGACTTCCCAGAAACATTCAGTACTTC. This sequence encodes CASLRDRRLPRNIQYF.

V is TRBV14 and J is TRBJ2-2; 9 nucleotides align to TRBD2. The V segment lost 1 base and the J segment 5 bases; nucleotides outside the gene matches: 5. The CDR3 is made up of 16 amino acids. The V gene's germline CDR1 is SGHDN and CDR2 FVKESK. CDR3 in amino acids: CASSQGASGITGELFF. For the CDR3, the DNA is TGTGCCAGCAGCCAAGGGGCTAGCGGGATAACCGGGGAGCTGTTTTTT.

The chain uses TRBV6-5 and TRBJ2-7; 9 positions agree with TRBD1. CDR1 MNHEY and CDR2 SVGAGI come from the germline V gene. The CDR3 contains 14 residues. V shed 6 bases and J 4 bases; nucleotides not matched to a gene: 7. The CDR3 loop reads CASRVGTGRYEQYF. CDR3 sequence (DNA): TGTGCCAGCAGGGTCGGGACAGGGAGGTACGAGCAGTACTTC.

The chain links TRBV3-1 (or the pseudogene TRBV3-2) to TRBJ1-2; D is uncertain. Germline loops: CDR1 LGHDT, CDR2 YNNKEL (reference sequence). V lost 4 bases and J lost 7, with 13 bases in between. The CDR3 consists of 13 residues. Here the CDR3 DNA reads TGTGCCAGCAGCCCCGGGGTGGGCGGTGGCTACACCTTC. It codes for CASSPGVGGGYTF.

The chain uses TRBV5-6 and TRBJ2-7, with 9 bases matching TRBD1. The CDR3 extends over 15 amino acids. Germline values: CDR1 SGHDT, CDR2 YYEEEE. Germline trimming cut 3 bases from V and 3 bases from J; bases unmatched to any gene: 7. This CDR3 reads CASSYGTGRGYEQYF. The CDR3 DNA sequence: TGTGCCAGCAGCTACGGGACAGGGAGAGGCTACGAGCAGTACTTC.

The chain uses TRBV19 and TRBJ2-2; TRBD1 agrees at 9 bases. Trimming cost V 11 bases and J 4 bases; bases outside gene matches: 8. There are 14 residues in the CDR3. Germline V gene data show CDR1 as LNHDA and CDR2 as SQIVND (reference sequence). CDR3 sequence: CAGSGTGFTGELFF. The DNA for the CDR3 is TGTGCCGGATCCGGGACAGGGTTCACCGGGGAGCTGTTTTTT.

J is TRBJ2-3 and V is TRBV6-2 or TRBV6-3; 7 bases match TRBD2. The V and J ends lost 5 bases and 4 bases, in that order; junction bases with no gene match: 12. The CDR3 contains 16 residues. Germline V CDR1 and CDR2: MNHEY, SVGEGT. The CDR3 region is CASSREERRGADTQYF. In DNA form, the CDR3 reads TGTGCCAGCAGTCGGGAGGAGCGGAGAGGGGCAGATACGCAGTATTTT.

The V and J genes are TRBV7-2 and TRBJ2-5; 12 bases are a match to TRBD2. Germline V CDR1 and CDR2: SGHTA, FQGNSA. With V trimmed by 5 bases and J by 5 bases, 6 bases remained unmatched. The CDR3 has 15 amino acids. The CDR3 coding sequence is TGTGCCAGCAGCCCCCGCCTAGCGGGAGGGGAGACCCAGTACTTC. Its protein product is CASSPRLAGGETQYF. The whole variable domain, filled in from reference TRBV7-2 and TRBJ2-5, reads GAGVSQSPSNKVTEKGKDVELRCDPISGHTALYWYRQSLGQGLEFLIYFQGNSAPDKSGLPSDRFSAERTGGSVSTLTIQRTQQEDSAVYLCASSPRLAGGETQYFGPGTRLLVL.

V is TRBV29-1 and J is TRBJ1-4; D is unclear. Germline lookup yields CDR1 SQVTM and CDR2 ANQGSEA. Trimming shortened V by 4 bases and J by 8 bases, and 14 bases separated the two germline ends. This CDR3 is 13 amino acids long. The CDR3 reads CSVAGINEEKLFF. DNA of the CDR3: TGCAGCGTTGCGGGTATTAATGAGGAAAAACTGTTTTTT.

The rearrangement links TRBV9 to TRBJ1-3; D is possibly TRBD1 (5 bases). CDR1 is SGDLS and CDR2 is YYNGEE in the germline V gene. The CDR3 has 16 amino acids. The ends were cut back, 3 bases at V and 4 bases at J, with 17 bases in the middle. The CDR3 is CASSAGHVGAGNTIYF. The CDR3 bases are TGTGCCAGCAGCGCCGGACATGTTGGGGCCGGAAACACCATATATTTT.

The genes are TRBV9 and TRBJ1-5; no firm D call. V dropped 0 bases and J dropped 6 bases, with 7 bases sitting between them. This CDR3 is 13 amino acids long. The V gene's germline CDR1 is SGDLS and CDR2 YYNGEE. The CDR3 coding sequence is TGTGCCAGCAGCGTAGATTTTAGTCAGCCCCAGCATTTT. Amino acid sequence: CASSVDFSQPQHF. Filled out from reference TRBV9 and TRBJ1-5, the complete variable domain reads DSGVTQTPKHLITATGQRVTLRCSPRSGDLSVYWYQQSLDQGLQFLIQYYNGEERAKGNILERFSAQQFPDLHSELNLSSLELGDSALYFCASSVDFSQPQHFGDGTRLSIL.

The V gene is TRBV7-6, the J gene TRBJ2-2; 7 nucleotides match TRBD1. Germline V gives CDR1 SGHVS, CDR2 FNYEAQ. The CDR3 sequence is 15 residues long. Unmatched junction bases numbered 5, after V lost 5 bases and J lost 2 bases. The CDR3 region is CASSLGTENTGELFF. The CDR3 nucleotides are TGTGCCAGCAGCCTCGGGACAGAAAACACCGGGGAGCTGTTTTTT.

The chain couples TRBV4-2 to TRBJ2-2; 14 bases align to TRBD2. Germline V gives CDR1 LGHNA, CDR2 YNFKEQ. There are 19 residues in the CDR3. The ends lost 4 bases at V and 6 bases at J; junction bases unmatched: 13. In nucleotides, the CDR3 is TGTGCCAGCAGCCCAAGGGGGGGACTAGCGGGAGCAGTAGCCGGGGAGCTGTTTTTT. It translates to CASSPRGGLAGAVAGELFF.

The gene calls are TRBV3-1 (or the pseudogene TRBV3-2) and TRBJ2-7, with 8 positions matching TRBD1. This CDR3 spans 15 amino acids. Germline V lookup: CDR1 LGHDT, CDR2 YNNKEL (reference sequence). Germline trimming cut 3 bases from V and 2 bases from J; bases unmatched to any gene: 6. CDR3: CASSHPGQGPYEQYF. CDR3 nucleotides: TGTGCCAGCAGCCATCCCGGACAGGGCCCCTACGAGCAGTACTTC.

This sequence joins TRBV5-4 and TRBJ1-2; 7 bases align to TRBD1. The germline CDR1 and CDR2 sequences are SGHNT and YYREEE (reference sequence). Trimming removed 0 bases from V and 2 bases from J; junction bases left unmatched: 4. The CDR3 contains 15 residues. The CDR3 loop is CASSLADRANYGYTF. CDR3 coding DNA: TGTGCCAGCAGCTTGGCCGACAGGGCCAACTATGGCTACACCTTC. The complete variable domain, with remaining parts taken from reference TRBV5-4 and TRBJ1-2, reads ETGVTQSPTHLIKTRGQQVTLRCSSQSGHNTVSWYQQALGQGPQFIFQYYREEENGRGNFPPRFSGLQFPNYSSELNVNALELDDSALYLCASSLADRANYGYTFGSGTRLTVV.

The chain has TRBV11-2 and TRBJ2-1; 10 bases fit TRBD1. J gave up 12 bases and V 5 bases, and 4 bases lay outside the gene matches. CDR3 length: 12 amino acids. Germline V lookup: CDR1 SGHAT, CDR2 FQNNGV. CDR3 DNA sequence: TGTGCCAGCAGCCTGGACAGGGGGGTGCAGTTCTTC. This gives the protein CASSLDRGVQFF.

This rearrangement joins TRBV7-9 to TRBJ1-2; D call uncertain. The CDR3 has 15 amino acids. Germline CDR1 reads SEHNR; CDR2 reads FQNEAQ (reference sequence). Trimming shortened V by 5 bases and J by 2 bases, and 15 bases separated the two germline ends. The CDR3 loop is CASSPPGSQNYGYTF. CDR3 sequence (DNA): TGTGCCAGCAGCCCTCCGGGAAGCCAAAACTATGGCTACACCTTC.

This clone has only one observation. J is TRBJ1-2 and V is TRBV30; the D is unclear. Germline CDR1 is GTSNPN and CDR2 is SVGIG (reference sequence). CDR3 length: 14 residues. V was pared by 2 bases and J by 5 bases, with 15 bases between. CDR3 amino acids: CAWSFGTEIYGYTF. CDR3 in DNA: TGTGCCTGGAGTTTTGGAACAGAAATTTATGGCTACACCTTC.

As concerns this clone: Just one base apart from a much larger clone, this may be a read error. Distinct nucleotide sequences in the sample also encode this CDR3. This chain uses TRBV27 with TRBJ1-5; a weak D match, TRBD1 (5 bases). Between the trimmed V and J ends, which lost 3 bases and 7 bases, there was a span of 7 bases. Germline CDR1 MNHEY, CDR2 SMNVEV (reference sequence). The CDR3 covers 12 residues. CDR3: CASSFRGQPQHF. In DNA, the CDR3 is TGTGCCAGCAGTTTTCGGGGGCAGCCCCAGCATTTT.

V and J are TRBV6-5 and TRBJ1-6; no clear D. Germline CDR1 and CDR2: MNHEY and SVGAGI. The length of the CDR3 is 13 residues. Trimming removed 6 bases from V and 7 bases from J, with 10 bases in between. The CDR3 region is CASSGRPNSPLHF. Here the CDR3 DNA reads TGTGCCAGCAGCGGTCGTCCAAATTCACCCCTCCACTTT.

The chain employs TRBV4-3 and TRBJ2-7; 13 nucleotides agree with TRBD2. This CDR3 contains 17 residues. V was pared by 3 bases and J by 7 bases, with 12 bases of the junction left unmatched. Per germline, CDR1 LGHNA and CDR2 YSLEER. CDR3: CASSHVGITSGRGEQYF. In DNA, the CDR3 is TGCGCCAGCAGCCATGTTGGGATTACTAGCGGGAGGGGTGAGCAGTACTTC.

The J gene is TRBJ2-1, the V gene TRBV18; weak D call: TRBD2 (5 bases). The CDR3 consists of 12 residues. The V gene lost 8 bases and the J gene lost 5 bases, with 10 bases spanning the gap. Germline V gene sequence: CDR1 KGHSH, CDR2 LQKENI. The CDR3 loop is CASTRTDNEQFF. CDR3 DNA: TGTGCCAGCACACGGACTGACAATGAGCAGTTCTTC.

This sequence joins TRBV1 and TRBJ1-4. TRBV1 is listed as a pseudogene. The CDR3 is made up of 17 amino acids. The CDR3 protein is CTSSQAFPGGRGEKLFF. CDR3 nucleotides: TGCACCAGCAGCCAAGCTTTTCCGGGGGGCAGGGGTGAAAAACTGTTTTTT.